One and the same sample provided the 5 T cell receptor beta chains below, sequenced in a study of T cells expressing NK-cell markers. One entry per CDR3 protein, without DNA, is what TCRdb gives after re-calling the 5' RACE reads. This sample lists some 390,000 distinct CDR3 sequences; its ten largest clones have about 10%. The sequenced sample consisted of blood T cells: a sorted CD56 or NKG2C T cell subset, CD4+ or CD8+ T cells, or bulk PBMC T cells (not recorded which). These receptors all come from a woman aged 45-65 years in good health.

V and J are TRBV6-5 and TRBJ2-1; the D call of TRBD2 rests on TCRdb alone, since no DNA is present to check it. Germline CDR1 is MNHEY and CDR2 is SVGAGI. The CDR3 is 16 residues long. Here the CDR3 reads CASRRALAGAYNEQFF.

The chain carries TRBV6-6 and TRBJ2-7; TCRdb reports TRBD2, a call that lacks DNA to check it against. CDR1 and CDR2 from the germline V gene are MNHNY and SVGAGI (reference sequence). The CDR3 contains 17 residues. This CDR3 reads CAAGWSGQTSGSYEQYF.

The V gene is TRBV4-2, the J gene TRBJ2-2; TCRdb's D call of TRBD2 is untestable without DNA. The CDR3 is 17 amino acids. Germline CDR1 is LGHNA and CDR2 is YNFKEQ. CDR3 sequence: CASSQGGSGTHTGELFF.

The chain employs TRBV20-1 and TRBJ1-1. Per germline, CDR1 DFQATT and CDR2 SNEGSKA (reference sequence). This CDR3 has 13 residues. This chain's CDR3 is CSAREWYGTEAFF.

This chain connects TRBV30 to TRBJ2-1. Germline-derived CDR1 and CDR2 are GTSNPN and SVGIG (reference sequence). This CDR3 contains 13 residues. The CDR3 protein is CAWSVGHYNEQFF. The full variable domain, completed using reference TRBV30 and TRBJ2-1, is SQTIHQWPATLVQPVGSPLSLECTVEGTSNPNLYWYRQAAGRGLQLLFYSVGIGQISSEVPQNLSASRPQDRQFILSSKKLLLSDSGFYLCAWSVGHYNEQFFGPGTRLTVL.